The 32 T cell receptor beta chains in this list originate from one sample, sequenced in a study of T cells in Graves' hyperthyroidism and ophthalmopathy. Amplification of TCR beta CDR3 regions was performed using RNA transcripts as template. The study used the HTBI primer set for a first-round RT-PCR of the TCR CDR3. TCRdb re-analysed the multiplex PCR reads in MiXCR, keeping a single row per CDR3 protein. The data hold around 300,000 distinct CDR3 sequences, with about an eighth observed a single time. The material sequenced was blood. The receptors shown here come from a woman aged 40 to 50 with Graves' ophthalmopathy.

This clonotype was recorded many times. V gene TRBV2 combines with J gene TRBJ2-1; TRBD1 or TRBD2 may be the D gene (5 bases each). The germline V gene has CDR1 SNHLY and CDR2 FYNNEI. V was shortened by 7 bases and J by 14 bases, with 18 bases between the two germline ends. The CDR3 has 12 residues. CDR3 nucleotide sequence: TGTGCCAGCAAGTTCTCTGGGACGGGGAAGTTCTTC. It codes for CASKFSGTGKFF.

This clonotype occurred many times. This chain connects TRBV18 to TRBJ2-2, with TRBD2 identical over 7 bases. Trimming at V came to 8 bases and at J to 5 bases, leaving 8 bases not matched to a gene. CDR3 length equals 14 residues. The germline V gene has CDR1 KGHSH and CDR2 LQKENI. The CDR3 loop is CASSPGGSTGELFF. Here the CDR3 DNA reads TGTGCCAGCAGTCCCGGCGGGAGTACCGGGGAGCTGTTTTTT.

The chain joins TRBV4-1 to TRBJ2-7; D is perhaps TRBD1 or TRBD2 (5 bases each). V lost 1 base to trimming and J lost 0 bases, with 10 bases between them. This CDR3 is built from 15 residues. The germline gives CDR1 MGHRA, CDR2 YSYEKL. The CDR3 bases are TGCGCCAGCAGCCAAGCCCCAGGGAGCTCCTACGAGCAGTACTTC. The encoded protein is CASSQAPGSSYEQYF.

A single count supports this clonotype. The gene calls are TRBV6-4 and TRBJ1-2; D is ambiguous. CDR1 is MRHNA, CDR2 SNTAGT, per germline. Between the trimmed V and J ends, which lost 4 bases and 4 bases, there was a span of 10 bases. This CDR3 spans 13 amino acids. This CDR3 reads CASSGEPGYGYTF. CDR3 sequence (DNA): TGTGCCAGCAGTGGGGAGCCAGGCTATGGCTACACCTTC.

This clonotype was seen at least ten times. Here the CDR3 DNA reads TGTGCCACCAGTGACCCCCTGGGACAGACCCAAGAGACCCAGTACTTC. Its translation is CATSDPLGQTQETQYF. V gene TRBV24-1 combines with J gene TRBJ2-5; 7 bases agree with TRBD1. CDR1 and CDR2 from the germline V gene are KGHDR and SFDVKD. The CDR3 contains 16 residues. V trimming: 4 bases; J trimming: 1 base; junction bases outside the gene matches: 8.

This clonotype has only a few counts. The chain joins TRBV4-1 to TRBJ2-5; D assignment may be TRBD1 or TRBD2 (7 bases each). This CDR3 contains 14 residues. Germline lookup yields CDR1 MGHRA and CDR2 YSYEKL. V lost 4 bases and J lost 4, with 13 bases in between. CDR3 amino acids: CASSLQGRAETQYF. In nucleotides, the CDR3 is TGCGCCAGCAGCCTACAGGGGAGGGCAGAGACCCAGTACTTC.

The V gene is TRBV19, the J gene TRBJ1-5; the D gene is possibly TRBD1 (5 bases). The CDR3 totals 14 residues. Trimming left V 7 bases short and J 5 bases short, with 15 bases between. Germline V gives CDR1 LNHDA, CDR2 SQIVND (reference sequence). The CDR3 sequence is CASMGPRRDQPQHF. In DNA, the CDR3 is TGTGCCAGTATGGGGCCGAGGAGGGATCAGCCCCAGCATTTT.

This clonotype has just a few counts. The genes are TRBV5-1 and TRBJ1-1, with D possibly matching TRBD1 (5 bases). V was clipped by 0 bases and J by 1 base, with 16 bases between them. The CDR3 has 17 amino acids. The germline CDR1 and CDR2 sequences are SGHRS and YFSETQ. CDR3 sequence (DNA): TGCGCCAGCAGCTTGGATTTTCAGGGAAGGACGAACACTGAAGCTTTCTTT. Its protein is CASSLDFQGRTNTEAFF.

V is TRBV5-1 and J is TRBJ1-6; tentative D call: TRBD1 (5 bases). The CDR3 runs to 15 residues. CDR1 is SGHRS and CDR2 is YFSETQ in the germline V gene. V lost 4 bases to trimming and J lost 9 bases, with 17 bases between them. The CDR3, as DNA: TGCGCCAGCAGCACGGCGGGACTGGGGATTTCACCCCTCCACTTT. This sequence encodes CASSTAGLGISPLHF. Based on the CDR3 plus reference TRBV5-1 and TRBJ1-6, the full variable domain is KAGVTQTPRYLIKTRGQQVTLSCSPISGHRSVSWYQQTPGQGLQFLFEYFSETQRNKGNFPGRFSGRQFSNSRSEMNVSTLELGDSALYLCASSTAGLGISPLHFGNGTRLTVT.

This clonotype was counted only a few times. V usage is TRBV3-1 and J usage is TRBJ1-6; 9 nucleotides agree with TRBD1. The trim removed 1 base at V and 9 bases at J, leaving 4 bases unmatched. The CDR3 extends over 15 amino acids. Per germline, CDR1 LGHDT and CDR2 YNNKEL (reference sequence). CDR3 nucleotide sequence: TGTGCCAGCAGCCAAGTCCACAGGGGGCCTTCACCCCTCCACTTT. Translated: CASSQVHRGPSPLHF.

Remarks on this clonotype: It is likely a read error, because the conserved phenylalanine at the end of the CDR3 is missing. V is TRBV24-1 and J is TRBJ2-5, with TRBD1 identical over 7 bases. The trim removed 9 bases at V and 5 bases at J, leaving 8 bases unmatched. CDR1 and CDR2 from the germline V gene are KGHDR and SFDVKD. This CDR3 contains 13 residues. CDR3 nucleotide sequence: TGTGCCACCTCGGACAGGAATTTTGAGACCCAGTACCTC. Amino acids: CATSDRNFETQYL.

The table lists this clonotype with a few counts. The chain uses TRBV29-1 and TRBJ1-2; 9 bases align to TRBD1. Germline lookup yields CDR1 SQVTM and CDR2 ANQGSEA. V lost 8 bases, J lost 10 bases, and 8 bases stayed unmatched. The CDR3 runs 11 residues. CDR3 DNA sequence: TGCAGCACCCGGACAGGGGACTACTACACCTTC. This gives the protein CSTRTGDYYTF.

The chain is built from TRBV4-1 and TRBJ2-7, with 8 positions matching TRBD1. The CDR3 contains 17 residues. CDR1 and CDR2 (germline): MGHRA, YSYEKL. The junction had 9 bases not matched to a gene; V was cut back by 0 bases and J by 2 bases. CDR3 nucleotides: TGCGCCAGCAGCCAAGACACCGGGACAGGCCTGACCTACGAGCAGTACTTC. As protein: CASSQDTGTGLTYEQYF.

This clonotype occurred a few times. J is TRBJ1-2 and V is TRBV7-8, with 7 bases that match TRBD1. The germline CDR1 and CDR2 sequences are SGHVS and FQNEAQ. The CDR3 spans 12 residues. Trimming took 5 bases from V and 7 from J; bases not matched to a gene: 4. In DNA, the CDR3 is TGTGCCAGCAGCACAGACAGGGCTGGCTACACCTTC. It translates to CASSTDRAGYTF. Combining the CDR3 with reference TRBV7-8 and TRBJ1-2 gives the whole variable domain GAGVSQSPRYKVAKRGQDVALRCDPISGHVSLFWYQQALGQGPEFLTYFQNEAQLDKSGLPSDRFFAERPEGSVSTLKIQRTQQEDSAVYLCASSTDRAGYTFGSGTRLTVV.

There are many counts of this clonotype. The chain recombines TRBV19 with TRBJ2-4; 10 bases map to TRBD1. The CDR3 has 17 amino acids. Germline V CDR1 and CDR2: LNHDA, SQIVND (reference sequence). Trimming at V came to 7 bases and at J to 6 bases, leaving 15 bases not matched to a gene. This CDR3 reads CASKTTGTGVGRNIQYF. The CDR3 DNA follows: TGTGCCAGTAAGACGACCGGGACAGGGGTGGGTCGAAACATTCAGTACTTC. Full variable domain (rest looked up from reference TRBV19 and TRBJ2-4): DGGITQSPKYLFRKEGQNVTLSCEQNLNHDAMYWYRQDPGQGLRLIYYSQIVNDFQKGDIAEGYSVSREKKESFPLTVTSAQKNPTAFYLCASKTTGTGVGRNIQYFGAGTRLSVL.

V and J are TRBV3-1 and TRBJ1-1; the D gene is possibly TRBD1 (5 bases). The CDR3 extends over 15 amino acids. V was shortened by 1 base and J by 10 bases, with 19 bases between the two germline ends. Germline V lookup: CDR1 LGHDT, CDR2 YNNKEL (reference sequence). CDR3 amino acids: CASSQVGGAGGRAFF. CDR3 bases: TGTGCCAGCAGCCAAGTCGGAGGGGCTGGAGGCAGAGCTTTCTTT.

The table lists this clonotype with many counts. The rearrangement links TRBV2 to TRBJ2-5, with no clear D. The CDR3 is 13 residues long. Trimming left V 9 bases short and J 1 base short, with 12 bases between. CDR1 is SNHLY, CDR2 FYNNEI, per germline. For the CDR3, the DNA is TGTGCCAGTAAACGGCAGATCCAAGAGACCCAGTACTTC. Residues: CASKRQIQETQYF.

This clonotype was observed at least ten times. The chain recombines TRBV12-3 or TRBV12-4 with TRBJ2-3, with 12 positions matching TRBD2. This CDR3 comprises 14 residues. Losses at the gene ends were 7 bases for V and 6 bases for J; bases not matched to a gene: 5. In DNA form, the CDR3 reads TGTGCCAGCACCCTAGCGGGGGGGAAGGATACGCAGTATTTT. Its protein product is CASTLAGGKDTQYF.

A note on this clonotype: The germline gene is not matched at one end of the junction; a read error may be the cause. The V and J genes are TRBV6-4 and TRBJ1-1, with D perhaps matching TRBD1 (6 bases). Germline values: CDR1 MRHNA, CDR2 SNTAGT. The CDR3 runs 13 residues. CDR3 residues: CASSYGGGTEASF. The CDR3 DNA is TGTGCCAGCAGTTATGGGGGGGGCACTGAAGCTTCCTTT.

This clonotype was recorded many times. CDR3 amino acids: CASSIGQYYEQYF. CDR3 DNA sequence: TGTGCCAGCAGTATAGGACAGTACTACGAGCAGTACTTC. The chain combines TRBV7-2 with TRBJ2-7, with a possible D match to TRBD1 (6 bases). Trimming left V 6 bases short and J 3 bases short, with 12 bases between. The CDR3 totals 13 residues. The germline CDR1 and CDR2 sequences are SGHTA and FQGNSA.

This clonotype was seen at least ten times. V and J are TRBV13 and TRBJ2-7, with D unresolved. The CDR3 spans 13 residues. Germline values: CDR1 PRHDT, CDR2 FYEKMQ (reference sequence). V lost 5 bases to trimming and J lost 3 bases, with 11 bases between them. The CDR3 here is CASSQDRNYEQYF. CDR3 DNA: TGTGCCAGCAGCCAGGACCGAAACTACGAGCAGTACTTC.

The chain links TRBV6-1 to TRBJ1-3; no definite D call. V lost 5 bases to trimming and J lost 4 bases, with 15 bases between them. There are 15 residues in the CDR3. Germline values: CDR1 MNHNS, CDR2 SASEGT. Written as DNA, the CDR3 is TGTGCCAGCAGTTCCCCCGGGCACAAAGGAAACACCATATATTTT. As protein: CASSSPGHKGNTIYF.

This clonotype was seen a handful of times. The chain uses TRBV6-9 and TRBJ2-1, with a weak D call TRBD2 (6 bases). This CDR3 has 13 residues. Germline CDR1 reads MNHGY; CDR2 reads SVAAGI. V was trimmed by 4 bases and J by 4 bases, leaving 8 bases between them. In DNA form, the CDR3 reads TGTGCCAGCAGTTGCGCGGGGTACAATGAGCAGTTCTTC. Its translation is CASSCAGYNEQFF.

The chain has TRBV10-1 and TRBJ1-1, with 7 bases that match TRBD1. V trimming: 4 bases; J trimming: 8 bases; junction bases outside the gene matches: 7. The CDR3 length is 13 residues. Germline V gene data show CDR1 as WNHNN and CDR2 as SYGVQD (reference sequence). CDR3: CASSAQGIQEAFF. DNA for the CDR3: TGCGCCAGCAGTGCACAGGGGATACAAGAAGCTTTCTTT.

This clonotype was found a few times. An end of the junction differs from the germline gene, which may be a read error. The chain uses TRBV24-1 and TRBJ2-3; perhaps D is TRBD1 or TRBD2 (6 bases each). Germline-derived CDR1 and CDR2 are KGHDR and SFDVKD. The CDR3 loop spans 13 amino acids. The CDR3: CTTSVGGRDTQYF. CDR3 nucleotide sequence: TGTACCACCAGTGTGGGGGGCCGGGATACGCAGTATTTT.

This clonotype was counted ten times or more. This sequence joins TRBV12-3 or TRBV12-4 and TRBJ1-1; D remains unclear. Trimming pared 3 bases from V and 1 base from J, leaving 15 bases between. The CDR3 is made up of 16 amino acids. CDR3 region: CASSFRHRMENTEAFF. In DNA form, the CDR3 reads TGTGCCAGCAGTTTCCGCCACAGAATGGAGAACACTGAAGCTTTCTTT.

There are a few counts of this clonotype. The chain joins TRBV2 to TRBJ2-5; D possibly uses TRBD1 or TRBD2 (6 bases each). With 7 bases removed from V and 2 bases from J, the gap between germline ends came to 17 bases. From germline, CDR1 is SNHLY and CDR2 FYNNEI. This CDR3 contains 15 residues. The CDR3 sequence: CASTPGRGGQETQYF. The DNA for the CDR3 is TGTGCCAGCACCCCAGGCAGGGGAGGACAAGAGACCCAGTACTTC.

This clonotype was seen a handful of times. The V call is TRBV7-8, the J call TRBJ2-4; perhaps TRBD2 as D (6 bases). The V end was cut by 1 base, the J end by 8 bases, with 24 bases between. This CDR3 contains 18 residues. The germline CDR1 and CDR2 sequences are SGHVS and FQNEAQ. The DNA of the CDR3 is TGTGCCAGCAGCTTAGAGCTGGGGGGATTTGGGGTGACATACATTCAGTACTTC. This sequence encodes CASSLELGGFGVTYIQYF.

The chain uses TRBV18 and TRBJ1-3; TRBD1 might be the D (5 bases). The V and J ends lost 3 bases and 0 bases respectively, with 12 bases between them. The V gene's germline CDR1 is KGHSH and CDR2 LQKENI. This CDR3 has 16 amino acids. The CDR3 DNA follows: TGTGCCAGCTCACCCCTCGACAGCCGCTCTGGAAACACCATATATTTT. Residues: CASSPLDSRSGNTIYF. Complete variable domain (other parts from reference TRBV18 and TRBJ1-3): NAGVMQNPRHLVRRRGQEARLRCSPMKGHSHVYWYRQLPEEGLKFMVYLQKENIIDESGMPKERFSAEFPKEGPSILRIQQVVRGDSAAYFCASSPLDSRSGNTIYFGEGSWLTVV.

At least ten counts were recorded for this clonotype. The chain uses TRBV28 and TRBJ2-3; 12 bases line up with TRBD2. This CDR3 has 14 amino acids. V lost 6 bases, J lost 3 bases, and 1 base stayed unmatched. Germline V gene lookup returns CDR1 MDHEN and CDR2 SYDVKM. CDR3 residues: CASSTSGRTDTQYF. The CDR3 coding sequence is TGTGCCAGCAGCACTAGCGGGAGGACAGATACGCAGTATTTT.

This clonotype was detected ten times or more. The chain couples TRBV12-3 or TRBV12-4 to TRBJ2-7; D is perhaps TRBD1 (6 bases). V lost 5 bases to trimming and J lost 6 bases, with 14 bases between them. The CDR3 is 13 amino acids. This chain's CDR3 is CASSPGTLLEQYF. DNA of the CDR3: TGTGCCAGCAGTCCGGGGACACTTCTCGAGCAGTACTTC.

In regard to this clonotype: Just one base apart from a much larger clone, this may be a read error. The chain couples TRBV15 to TRBJ2-5; possibly TRBD1 for D (6 bases). The J call may not be correct, given that the DNA end is closer to TRBJ2-1. The germline gives CDR1 LNHNV, CDR2 YYDKDF (reference sequence). CDR3 length: 14 residues. The CDR3 region is CATSRGPRGETQFF. The CDR3 bases are TGTGCCACCAGCAGAGGCCCCAGGGGCGAGACCCAGTTCTTC.